This note documents a single T cell receptor beta chain sequence. The sample belongs to a study of shared T cell receptors in the human thymus. Sequencing was performed with immunoSEQ multiplex PCR; in TCRdb, only in-frame clones are kept and a portion is missing. The sample consists of about 380,000 clones, over 90% of them appearing once. V was pared by 6 bases and J by 5 bases, with 7 bases between. CDR3 length equals 10 residues. Germline CDR1 GTSNPN, CDR2 SVGIG (reference sequence). The TCR sequence derives from a human donor. The sample consisted of thymocytes. The chain joins TRBV30 to TRBJ1-2, with D possibly matching TRBD1 (5 bases). The CDR3 DNA reads as TGTGCCTGTCAGGGATATGGCTACACCTTC. Translated: CACQGYGYTF.